This entry is about one TCR beta chain. This sample is drawn from a study of technical replicates of blood from a few donors. Trimming removed 4 bases at V and 4 bases at J, with 11 bases between. The germline CDR1 and CDR2 sequences are SGHTS and YDEGEE. The CDR3 totals 13 residues. The data were produced by immunoSEQ multiplex PCR, yet TCRdb's version contains in-frame clones alone and is incomplete. This table holds more than 65,000 clones, roughly nine tenths found once. This sequence joins TRBV5-8 and TRBJ1-2, with D perhaps TRBD1 (6 bases). Sequencing was performed on T cells isolated from PBMCs. The TCR was taken from a human donor in good health. The CDR3 reads CASSQDSPYGYTF. The CDR3 bases are TGTGCCAGCAGCCAGGACAGTCCCTATGGCTACACCTTC.